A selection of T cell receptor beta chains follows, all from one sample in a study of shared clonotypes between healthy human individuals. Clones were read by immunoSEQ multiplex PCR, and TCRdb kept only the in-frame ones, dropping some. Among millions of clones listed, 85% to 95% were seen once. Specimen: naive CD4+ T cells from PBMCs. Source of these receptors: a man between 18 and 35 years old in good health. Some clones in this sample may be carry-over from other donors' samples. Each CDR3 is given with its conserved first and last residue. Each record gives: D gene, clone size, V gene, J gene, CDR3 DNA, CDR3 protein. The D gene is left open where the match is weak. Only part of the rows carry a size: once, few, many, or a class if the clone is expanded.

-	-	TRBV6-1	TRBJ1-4	TGTGCCAGCAGTGCACGGGGTGAAAAACTGTTTTTT	CASSARGEKLFF
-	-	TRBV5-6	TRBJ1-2	TGTGCCAGCAGCTCCTCAGGGGTGGGTGGCTACACCTTC	CASSSSGVGGYTF
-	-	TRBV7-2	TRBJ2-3	TGTGCCAGCAGCTTAGCGGTAGATACGCAGTATTTT	CASSLAVDTQYF
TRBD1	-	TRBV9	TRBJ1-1	TGTGCCAGCAGCCCCAGACAGGGGGCGTTAGCTTTCTTT	CASSPRQGALAFF
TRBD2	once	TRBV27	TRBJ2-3	TGTGCCAGCAGTACCCCTAGCGGGAGGACTAGCACAGATACGCAGTATTTT	CASSTPSGRTSTDTQYF
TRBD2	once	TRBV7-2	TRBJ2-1	TGTGCCAGCAGCTCTCATCTAGCGGGAGGGCCCCATGAGCAGTTCTTC	CASSSHLAGGPHEQFF
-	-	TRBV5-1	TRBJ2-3	TGCGCCAGCAGCTTCCCAGGGACTGACACAGATACGCAGTATTTT	CASSFPGTDTDTQYF
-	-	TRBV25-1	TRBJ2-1	TGTGCCAGCACCGAGCCGGGCGGGATGCACAATGAGCAGTTCTTC	CASTEPGGMHNEQFF
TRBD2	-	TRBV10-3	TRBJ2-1	TGTGCCATCAGAAAGACTAGCGGGGCCTTCAATGAGCAGTTCTTC	CAIRKTSGAFNEQFF
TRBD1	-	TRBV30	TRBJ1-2	TGTGCCTGGAGTGATATGGGACAGGGAAACTATGGCTACACCTTC	CAWSDMGQGNYGYTF
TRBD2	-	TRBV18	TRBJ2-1	TGTGCCAGCTCACCGGGACTAGATGATGAGCAGTTCTTC	CASSPGLDDEQFF
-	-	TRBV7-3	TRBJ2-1	TGTGCCAGCAGCCTTTGGTCCGGGAGTGGTGTGGATGAGCAGTTCTTC	CASSLWSGSGVDEQFF
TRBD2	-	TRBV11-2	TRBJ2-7	TGTGCCAGCAGCTTAACGATGGCGGGAGCCTACGAGCAGTACTTC	CASSLTMAGAYEQYF
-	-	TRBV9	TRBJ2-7	TGTGCCAGCAGCGTAGCGGGGTGGACCTACGAGCAGTACTTC	CASSVAGWTYEQYF
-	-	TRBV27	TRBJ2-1	TGTGCCAGCAGTTTACTTGTCTCGGCTAGTTTGGGGGATGAGCAGTTCTTC	CASSLLVSASLGDEQFF
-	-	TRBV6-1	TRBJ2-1	TGTGCCAGCAGTGCAAGGGCAGCCTTGGGGAATGAGCAGTTCTTC	CASSARAALGNEQFF
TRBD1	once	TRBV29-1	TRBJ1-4	TGCAGCGTTTTATTCAGGGGGAGGTTAGAAACTGAAAAACTGTTTTTT	CSVLFRGRLETEKLFF
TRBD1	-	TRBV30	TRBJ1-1	TGTGCCTGGAACAGGGGGTACACTGAAGCTTTCTTT	CAWNRGYTEAFF
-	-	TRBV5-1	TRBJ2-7	TGCGCCAGCAGCCCCGAACTAGGTTACTCCTACGAGCAGTACTTC	CASSPELGYSYEQYF
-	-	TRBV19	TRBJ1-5	TGTGCCACCAACAGGGGCAATCAGCCCCAGCATTTT	CATNRGNQPQHF
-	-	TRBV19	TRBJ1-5	TGTGCCAGTGGGCGCCAGGGGAATAGCAATCAGCCCCAGCATTTT	CASGRQGNSNQPQHF
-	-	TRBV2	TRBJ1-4	TGTGCCAGCAGTGGGGGGAGAGCCCCAAGGAAACCCGAAAAACTGTTTTTT	CASSGGRAPRKPEKLFF